This T cell receptor (beta chain) was identified in a study of T cells after yellow fever vaccination. TCRdb independently ran MiXCR on the 5' RACE reads; one entry per CDR3 protein. Of under 55,000 distinct CDR3 sequences detected, 6.6% appear once; the ten largest clones hold about 24%. There are 8 residues in the CDR3. The specimen comprised CD8+ T cells not binding an NS4B(214-222) dextramer, sorted from PBMCs, sampled approximately 40 days after the first yellow fever vaccination. The origin of this receptor is a man aged 18 to 35 who received the YFV17D yellow fever vaccine. J is TRBJ2-7 and V is TRBV21-1. TRBV21-1 is flagged as a pseudogene. CDR3 sequence: CASSEQYV. In nucleotides, the CDR3 is TGTGCCAGCAGTGAGCAGTACGTC.